The 17 T cell receptor beta chains reported below all come from one sample, sequenced in a study of blood T cell repertoires in COVID-19. TCRdb's table, derived via immunoSEQ multiplex PCR, lists solely in-frame clones and lacks some. Altogether hundreds of thousands of clones are present, approximately 90% being singletons, with the ten largest covering 0.65% to 0.85%. The sample comprised peripheral blood. These receptor sequences come from a man between 60 and 75 years old with COVID-19, enrolled during active disease.

The V and J genes are TRBV5-1 and TRBJ1-1; 9 positions agree with TRBD1. The V and J ends lost 10 bases and 4 bases, in that order; junction bases with no gene match: 11. The CDR3 is made up of 14 amino acids. Germline V gives CDR1 SGHRS, CDR2 YFSETQ. The CDR3 region has the DNA TGCGCCTCCCGGGGACAGGGTAGCCCCACTGAAGCTTTCTTT. This sequence encodes CASRGQGSPTEAFF.

V is TRBV19 and J is TRBJ1-4; 10 bases are a match to TRBD1. The junction had 10 bases not matched to a gene; V was cut back by 1 base and J by 8 bases. The CDR3 is 17 residues long. CDR1 is LNHDA, CDR2 SQIVND, per germline (reference sequence). The CDR3 here is CASSIAPGQGSHEKLFF. The CDR3 nucleotides read TGTGCCAGTAGTATAGCCCCGGGACAGGGGTCTCACGAAAAACTGTTTTTT.

The chain links TRBV7-6 to TRBJ2-3, with 11 bases that match TRBD2. CDR1 is SGHVS, CDR2 FNYEAQ, per germline. The CDR3 runs 16 residues. The ends lost 4 bases at V and 0 bases at J; junction bases unmatched: 3. The CDR3 nucleotides read TGTGCCAGCAGCTCTGGGACTAGCGGTAGCACAGATACGCAGTATTTT. This sequence encodes CASSSGTSGSTDTQYF.

In DNA, the CDR3 is TGTGCCAGCAGTCCCTCCCGACCGGAGCACAATGAGCAGTTCTTC. It translates to CASSPSRPEHNEQFF. This chain connects TRBV6-5 to TRBJ2-1; D unclear. CDR1 is MNHEY, CDR2 SVGAGI, per germline. Deletions cut 5 bases from V and 5 bases from J, with 16 bases between. This CDR3 is 15 amino acids long.

The genes are TRBV5-1 and TRBJ2-2, with 7 bases identical to TRBD2. Germline assignment: CDR1 SGHRS and CDR2 YFSETQ. This CDR3 has 15 residues. J lost 1 base, V lost 2 bases, and 2 bases had no gene match. CDR3 in DNA: TGCGCCAGCAGCTTTTCTAGCGGGAACACCGGGGAGCTGTTTTTT. It specifies CASSFSSGNTGELFF.

This clone showed up just once. The rearrangement joins TRBV11-3 to TRBJ1-6; TRBD1 might be the D (5 bases). The CDR3 consists of 18 residues. Germline V CDR1 and CDR2: SGHNT, YENEEA. Deletions cut 0 bases from V and 1 base from J, with 13 bases between. This chain's CDR3 is CASSLDTGIRSYNSPLHF. CDR3 bases: TGTGCCAGCAGCTTAGATACAGGTATAAGGTCCTATAATTCACCCCTCCACTTT.

This clone was detected only once. The genes are TRBV5-4 and TRBJ2-2, with D possibly TRBD2 on 6 matching bases. CDR1 and CDR2 from the germline V gene are SGHNT and YYREEE (reference sequence). There are 16 residues in the CDR3. The V gene lost 4 bases and the J gene lost 1 base, with 14 bases spanning the gap. Written as DNA, the CDR3 is TGTGCCAGCAGCCTAGGCCGGGAGTTGAACACCGGGGAGCTGTTTTTT. This gives the protein CASSLGRELNTGELFF.

This clone appeared once. This chain uses TRBV28 with TRBJ1-2; D might be TRBD1 (5 bases). The CDR3 totals 12 residues. Trimming removed 5 bases from V and 6 bases from J, with 10 bases in between. Germline CDR1 and CDR2: MDHEN and SYDVKM. The CDR3 DNA is TGTGCCAGCAGTCAGGCAGGGAATGGCTACACCTTC. Its translation is CASSQAGNGYTF.

The V call is TRBV2, the J call TRBJ1-5; perhaps TRBD1 as D (6 bases). V was cut by 7 bases and J by 0 bases, with 10 bases left in between. The CDR3 spans 14 residues. Per germline, CDR1 SNHLY and CDR2 FYNNEI. CDR3 sequence (DNA): TGTGCCAGCACTGACAGGTTTAGCAATCAGCCCCAGCATTTT. This gives the protein CASTDRFSNQPQHF.

The chain links TRBV28 to TRBJ2-7, with 8 bases matching TRBD1. V was pared by 5 bases and J by 3 bases, with 12 bases of the junction left unmatched. The CDR3 loop spans 16 amino acids. CDR1 and CDR2 (germline): MDHEN, SYDVKM. The CDR3 nucleotides are TGTGCCAGCAGTCCTACAGGGGGTGGTGGTAGCTACGAGCAGTACTTC. Its translation: CASSPTGGGGSYEQYF. The complete variable domain, with remaining parts taken from reference TRBV28 and TRBJ2-7, reads DVKVTQSSRYLVKRTGEKVFLECVQDMDHENMFWYRQDPGLGLRLIYFSYDVKMKEKGDIPEGYSVSREKKERFSLILESASTNQTSMYLCASSPTGGGGSYEQYFGPGTRLTVT.

The V gene is TRBV5-6, the J gene TRBJ2-7; perhaps TRBD2 as D (5 bases). The CDR3 has 15 amino acids. Germline CDR1 reads SGHDT; CDR2 reads YYEEEE. V gave up 3 bases and J gave up 0 bases, with 13 bases separating them. CDR3 nucleotides: TGTGCCAGCAGCTCCGTTCCGAGGGTCTCCTACGAGCAGTACTTC. Protein sequence: CASSSVPRVSYEQYF.

The chain combines TRBV7-8 with TRBJ1-1; D gene unclear. V was pared by 0 bases and J by 5 bases, with 13 bases between. The CDR3 contains 15 residues. The V gene's germline CDR1 is SGHVS and CDR2 FQNEAQ. The CDR3 DNA reads as TGTGCCAGCAGCTTAGCGTCCAGAGGAGGGACTGAAGCTTTCTTT. The encoded protein is CASSLASRGGTEAFF.

J is TRBJ1-2 and V is TRBV9, with D hard to call. There are 14 residues in the CDR3. The V end was cut by 7 bases, the J end by 1 base, with 14 bases between. Germline CDR1 SGDLS, CDR2 YYNGEE. CDR3 sequence reads: CASGGRGYNYGYTF. DNA for the CDR3: TGTGCCAGCGGAGGACGCGGCTATAACTATGGCTACACCTTC.

This clone was counted between two and nine times. The rearrangement links TRBV9 to TRBJ1-2; 10 bases line up with TRBD1. This CDR3 is built from 17 residues. The J segment lost 7 bases and the V segment lost 0 bases, leaving 12 bases of the junction unmatched. The V gene's germline CDR1 is SGDLS and CDR2 YYNGEE. For the CDR3, the DNA is TGTGCCAGCAGCGTAGGCCACAGGACAGGGGGACAGGGTGGCTACACCTTC. This gives the protein CASSVGHRTGGQGGYTF.

J is TRBJ1-3 and V is TRBV5-5, with D possibly matching TRBD1 (6 bases). This CDR3 is 13 amino acids long. From germline, CDR1 is SGHKS and CDR2 YYEKEE (reference sequence). The V end lost 4 bases, the J end lost 4 bases, and 9 bases lay between the germline ends. The CDR3 coding sequence is TGTGCCAGCAGCGGCGACAGGGGAAACACCATATATTTT. The encoded protein is CASSGDRGNTIYF.

The genes are TRBV11-2 and TRBJ2-4, with a possible D match to TRBD2 (5 bases). The CDR3 is 16 amino acids. The V gene lost 5 bases and the J gene lost 0 bases, with 14 bases spanning the gap. CDR1 and CDR2 from the germline V gene are SGHAT and FQNNGV. CDR3 nucleotides: TGTGCCAGCAGCCCGACTATTGGGTTAGCCAAAAACATTCAGTACTTC. Its translation is CASSPTIGLAKNIQYF.

This chain uses TRBV5-1 with TRBJ1-1, with D possibly matching TRBD1 (6 bases). The length of the CDR3 is 13 residues. V was trimmed by 2 bases and J by 4 bases, leaving 9 bases between them. Germline CDR1 and CDR2: SGHRS and YFSETQ. CDR3 sequence (DNA): TGCGCCAGCAGCTTACAGGGCGGCACTGAAGCTTTCTTT. Amino acids: CASSLQGGTEAFF.